These T cell receptor beta chains were read from a single sample in a study of T cell changes during pregnancy in multiple sclerosis. The repertoire was sequenced with immunoSEQ multiplex PCR; TCRdb's copy has only in-frame clones and lacks some. The repertoire has approximately 41,000 clones, under 95% of them found once; the top ten carry 0.55% to 0.7%. The sequenced sample was CD4+ T cells from peripheral blood mononuclear cells, obtained in the second trimester of pregnancy. These receptors were obtained from a female donor in good health, enrolled as a control in a pregnancy study. The CDR3 runs from the conserved cysteine through the conserved F or W. D genes are given only for firm matches. For some rows the clone size is stated as once, few or many, or as a class when expanded; others skip it.

CDR3 length	J gene	D gene	clone size	V gene	CDR3 DNA	CDR3 protein
15	TRBJ2-7	TRBD2	-	TRBV4-3	TGCGCCAGCAGCCAGGGGACTAGCGGAACATACGAGCAGTACTTC	CASSQGTSGTYEQYF
16	TRBJ2-1	TRBD2	-	TRBV7-9	TGTGCCAGCAGCTTAAGCGGGGGGGCCCGCTACAATGAGCAGTTCTTC	CASSLSGGARYNEQFF
14	TRBJ2-1	-	-	TRBV7-9	TGTGCCAGCAGCTCCAGGATCTCCTACAATGAGCAGTTCTTC	CASSSRISYNEQFF
15	TRBJ1-5	TRBD1	-	TRBV7-8	TGTGCCAGCAGCCCACAGGGGGCTCTTAATCAGCCCCAGCATTTT	CASSPQGALNQPQHF
15	TRBJ1-2	-	-	TRBV5-1	TGCGCCAGCAGCTTGGTTCCAGGGGTAGGATCTGGCTACACCTTC	CASSLVPGVGSGYTF
16	TRBJ1-3	TRBD1	-	TRBV11-2	TGTGCCAGCAGCTATAGGTTGACAGGGGCTGGAAACACCATATATTTT	CASSYRLTGAGNTIYF
13	TRBJ1-2	-	-	TRBV29-1	TGCAGCGTTGAAATGGCGACGAGGGATGGCTACACCTTC	CSVEMATRDGYTF
16	TRBJ2-7	-	few	TRBV7-9	TGTGCCAGCAGCTTAAATTCGGGATCTTATCCCGACGAGCAGTACTTC	CASSLNSGSYPDEQYF
14	TRBJ1-5	-	-	TRBV7-2	TGTGCCAGCAGCTTATCGGGGGGCAATCAGCCCCAGCATTTT	CASSLSGGNQPQHF
15	TRBJ2-3	TRBD2	-	TRBV19	TGTGCCAGTAGTATTAGGGCTAGCGGGGGAGATACGCAGTATTTT	CASSIRASGGDTQYF
15	TRBJ1-2	-	-	TRBV6-1	TGTGCCAGCAGTACAGGGTGGGGCTTGGACTATGGCTACACCTTC	CASSTGWGLDYGYTF
11	TRBJ2-7	-	-	TRBV7-2	TGTGCCAGCAGCTTCTCTAACGAGCAGTACTTC	CASSFSNEQYF
11	TRBJ2-1	TRBD1	-	TRBV20-1	TGCAGTGCTTCTGACAGGGGGGAGCAGTTCTTC	CSASDRGEQFF
15	TRBJ2-7	TRBD2	-	TRBV7-2	TGTGCCAGCAGCTTCACTCTGACTAGCAACTACGAGCAGTACTTC	CASSFTLTSNYEQYF
12	TRBJ1-1	-	-	TRBV5-6	TGTGCCAGCAGCTTGTCTTCCGGGTGGGCTTTCTTT	CASSLSSGWAFF
13	TRBJ1-1	-	once	TRBV25-1	TGTGCCAGCAGTCTCGCAGGGTCAACTGAAGCTTTCTTT	CASSLAGSTEAFF
13	TRBJ1-4	TRBD1	once	TRBV11-2	TGTGCCAGCAGTTCCGGGACAGGGTTGAAACTGTTTTTT	CASSSGTGLKLFF
17	TRBJ2-6	TRBD1	-	TRBV6-4	TGTGCCAGCAGCGCCCGGGACAGGGGGTCTGGGGCCAACGTCCTGACTTTC	CASSARDRGSGANVLTF
16	TRBJ1-1	-	-	TRBV7-9	TGTGCCAGCAGCTTAGGGGTGGGGCAGGGTGGCACTGAAGCTTTCTTT	CASSLGVGQGGTEAFF
14	TRBJ2-2	TRBD1	-	TRBV10-3	TGTGCCATCAGTGTTCAGGGGGTCACCGGGGAGCTGTTTTTT	CAISVQGVTGELFF
14	TRBJ1-2	TRBD1	once	TRBV4-3	TGCGCCAGCAGCCAATCGGGACAGAGCTATGGCTACACCTTC	CASSQSGQSYGYTF
15	TRBJ2-2	TRBD1	-	TRBV9	TGTGCCAGCAGCGTTGGACAGGGGGTTACCGGGGAGCTGTTTTTT	CASSVGQGVTGELFF
15	TRBJ1-2	-	-	TRBV7-3	TGTGCCAGCAGCTTATCGACAGCCAATAACTATGGCTACACCTTC	CASSLSTANNYGYTF
15	TRBJ2-7	TRBD1	-	TRBV28	TGTGCCAGCAGCCAATCAGGGGGCGCGTTGTACGAGCAGTACTTC	CASSQSGGALYEQYF
16	TRBJ1-1	TRBD1	-	TRBV18	TGTGCCAGCTCACCGGGACAGGGGCCGATGAACACTGAAGCTTTCTTT	CASSPGQGPMNTEAFF
16	TRBJ1-2	-	-	TRBV5-6	TGTGCCAGCAGCTGGCGTAGGGGGAGATCTAACTATGGCTACACCTTC	CASSWRRGRSNYGYTF
13	TRBJ2-1	TRBD2	-	TRBV14	TGTGCCAGCAGCCATAGCGGGGGGTCCCTAAGGTTCTTC	CASSHSGGSLRFF
16	TRBJ1-4	-	-	TRBV14	TGTGCCAGCAGCCAAGACCCCGGGGTATTTAATGAAAAACTGTTTTTT	CASSQDPGVFNEKLFF
12	TRBJ1-1	TRBD1	-	TRBV11-3	TGTGCCAGCAGCTTAGGACAGGGAAAAGCTTTCTTT	CASSLGQGKAFF
16	TRBJ1-3	-	-	TRBV11-2	TGTGCCAGCAGCTTAAGGGGGGGGAGCTCTGGAAACACCATATATTTT	CASSLRGGSSGNTIYF
17	TRBJ2-3	TRBD2	-	TRBV5-5	TGTGCCAGCAGCTCCGGACTAGCGGGGGGTCCCGCAGATACGCAGTATTTT	CASSSGLAGGPADTQYF
14	TRBJ2-3	TRBD2	-	TRBV18	TGTGCCAGCTCACCTACTAGCGGCACAGATACGCAGTATTTT	CASSPTSGTDTQYF
16	TRBJ2-4	-	-	TRBV10-2	TGCGCCAGCAGTGAGAACTGGGACTTGGGGGTCGGCATTCAGTACTTC	CASSENWDLGVGIQYF
13	TRBJ1-2	TRBD1	-	TRBV27	TGTGCCAGCTCCAGGGACAGAGAGAATGGCTACACCTTC	CASSRDRENGYTF
15	TRBJ1-1	TRBD1	-	TRBV10-3	TGTGCCATCAGTGAGGGCGACAGGGGGAACACTGAAGCTTTCTTT	CAISEGDRGNTEAFF
14	TRBJ1-5	-	-	TRBV4-1	TGCGCCAGCAGCCAGAGCAGGGGCAATCAGCCCCAGCATTTT	CASSQSRGNQPQHF
15	TRBJ2-1	-	-	TRBV4-1	TGCGCCAGCAGCCAAGATTATAGCTACTACAATGAGCAGTTCTTC	CASSQDYSYYNEQFF
14	TRBJ1-3	-	-	TRBV6-1	TGTGCCAGTGCCGTTCCTACCTCTGGAAACACCATATATTTT	CASAVPTSGNTIYF
14	TRBJ2-7	-	-	TRBV13	TGTGCCAGCAGCCTAGGGGGGGACAACTACGAGCAGTACTTC	CASSLGGDNYEQYF
18	TRBJ2-1	TRBD2	-	TRBV5-1	TGCGCCAGCAGCTTGATTACTAGCGGATATTCGTACTACAATGAGCAGTTCTTC	CASSLITSGYSYYNEQFF